These T cell receptor beta chains were read from a single sample in a study of T cell changes during pregnancy in multiple sclerosis. Assay used: immunoSEQ multiplex PCR; TCRdb lists only in-frame clones, some missing. The sample carries more than 55,000 clones, roughly 90% recorded once. The specimen was peripheral blood, collected after pregnancy. The receptor set was obtained from a female donor with multiple sclerosis, enrolled in a pregnancy study. Each CDR3 is given with its conserved first and last residue. Fields, in order: V gene, clone size, J gene, D gene, CDR3 protein, CDR3 DNA. A D gene is named only where the DNA matches it firmly. Size tells how often a clone was seen (once, few, many) or the class of an expanded clone, and some rows leave it out.

v_gene: TRBV7-2; abundance: NA; j_gene: TRBJ1-1; d_gene: NA; CDR3aa: CASRARSAEAFF; CDR3nt: TGTGCCAGCAGGGCGAGGAGCGCTGAAGCTTTCTTT
v_gene: TRBV11-1; abundance: NA; j_gene: TRBJ2-7; d_gene: TRBD2; CDR3aa: CASSSATDGLAGRRDEQYF; CDR3nt: TGTGCCAGCAGCTCTGCAACAGACGGGCTAGCGGGGCGGCGGGACGAGCAGTACTTC
v_gene: TRBV7-2; abundance: once; j_gene: TRBJ1-1; d_gene: NA; CDR3aa: CASSRSPQGWRANTEAFF; CDR3nt: TGTGCCAGCAGCCGGAGCCCCCAGGGGTGGCGCGCGAACACTGAAGCTTTCTTT
v_gene: TRBV5-1; abundance: once; j_gene: TRBJ1-1; d_gene: TRBD1; CDR3aa: CASSLGQGAEAFF; CDR3nt: TGCGCCAGCAGCTTGGGCCAGGGGGCTGAAGCTTTCTTT
v_gene: TRBV28; abundance: NA; j_gene: TRBJ1-3; d_gene: TRBD1; CDR3aa: CASSLYRGTGTGNTIYF; CDR3nt: TGTGCCAGCAGTTTATACCGGGGGACAGGGACTGGAAACACCATATATTTT
v_gene: TRBV6-1; abundance: NA; j_gene: TRBJ1-6; d_gene: NA; CDR3aa: CASSESGGDNSPLHF; CDR3nt: TGTGCCAGCAGTGAATCAGGCGGGGATAATTCACCCCTCCACTTT
v_gene: TRBV6-1; abundance: NA; j_gene: TRBJ1-2; d_gene: TRBD1; CDR3aa: CASNTDRGGDYTF; CDR3nt: TGTGCCAGCAATACCGACAGGGGAGGCGACTACACCTTC
v_gene: TRBV5-1; abundance: NA; j_gene: TRBJ2-1; d_gene: NA; CDR3aa: CASSLGTANEQFF; CDR3nt: TGCGCCAGCAGCTTGGGTACAGCAAATGAGCAGTTCTTC
v_gene: TRBV13; abundance: NA; j_gene: TRBJ1-3; d_gene: TRBD1; CDR3aa: CASSSNYPGQSPSSGLNTIYF; CDR3nt: TGTGCCAGCAGCTCTAACTACCCGGGACAGTCTCCTTCCTCGGGATTAAACACCATATATTTT
v_gene: TRBV6-1; abundance: NA; j_gene: TRBJ2-1; d_gene: TRBD2; CDR3aa: CASSDFGLAGGLYNEQFF; CDR3nt: TGTGCCAGCAGTGATTTTGGGCTAGCGGGGGGGCTGTACAATGAGCAGTTCTTC
v_gene: TRBV18; abundance: NA; j_gene: TRBJ1-1; d_gene: TRBD1; CDR3aa: CASSQTGTGNTEAFF; CDR3nt: TGTGCCAGCTCCCAGACCGGGACAGGGAACACTGAAGCTTTCTTT
v_gene: TRBV14; abundance: NA; j_gene: TRBJ1-4; d_gene: NA; CDR3aa: CASSQYREGPEKLFF; CDR3nt: TGTGCCAGCAGCCAGTACAGGGAAGGCCCTGAAAAACTGTTTTTT
v_gene: TRBV19; abundance: NA; j_gene: TRBJ2-1; d_gene: TRBD1; CDR3aa: CASSIRDRGTGDYNEQFF; CDR3nt: TGTGCCAGTAGTATAAGGGACAGGGGAACGGGAGACTACAATGAGCAGTTCTTC